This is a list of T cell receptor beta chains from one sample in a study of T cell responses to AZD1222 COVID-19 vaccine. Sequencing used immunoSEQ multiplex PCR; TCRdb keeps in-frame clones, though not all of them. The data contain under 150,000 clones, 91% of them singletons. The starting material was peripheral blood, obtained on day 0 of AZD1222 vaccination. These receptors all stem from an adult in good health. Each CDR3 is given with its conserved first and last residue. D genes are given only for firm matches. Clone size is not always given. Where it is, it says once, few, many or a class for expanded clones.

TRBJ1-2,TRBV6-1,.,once,TGTGCCAGCAGTGACAGCAACTATGGCTACACCTTC,CASSDSNYGYTF
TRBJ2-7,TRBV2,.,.,TGTGCCAGCAGTCGACAGCCCCTCGAGCAGTACTTC,CASSRQPLEQYF
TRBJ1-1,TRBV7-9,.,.,TGTGCCAGCCGGGGTGCTGAAGCTTTCTTT,CASRGAEAFF
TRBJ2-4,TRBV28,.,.,TGTGCCAGCAGTCTCATAGACGGGTTAGCCAAAAACATTCAGTACTTC,CASSLIDGLAKNIQYF
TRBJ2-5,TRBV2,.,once,TGTGCCAGCAGTCGACAGCGCCCAACGACCCAGTACTTC,CASSRQRPTTQYF
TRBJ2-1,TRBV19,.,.,TGTGCCACCCAGGGGCTCCAGCACAATGAGCAGTTCTTC,CATQGLQHNEQFF
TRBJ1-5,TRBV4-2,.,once,TGTGCCAGCAGCCAAGAAACTTTCCATATTGGGAATCAGCCCCAGCATTTT,CASSQETFHIGNQPQHF
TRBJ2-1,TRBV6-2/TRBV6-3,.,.,TGTGCCAGCAGTTACTCGAAGGGCCTGAGCTCCTACAATGAGCAGTTCTTC,CASSYSKGLSSYNEQFF
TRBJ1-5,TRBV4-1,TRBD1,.,TGCGCCAGCAGCCAAGCATCAGGGGGCAGTCAGCCCCAGCATTTT,CASSQASGGSQPQHF
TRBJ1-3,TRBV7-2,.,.,TGTGCCAGCAGACCCAACCTTGGGGCTGGAAACACCATATATTTT,CASRPNLGAGNTIYF
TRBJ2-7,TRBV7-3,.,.,TGTGCCAGCAGCTTAAATGGGGGGTCCTACGAGCAGTACTTC,CASSLNGGSYEQYF
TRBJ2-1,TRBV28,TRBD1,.,TGTGCCAGCAGTTTAGTCAGGGGGAATGAGCAGTTCTTC,CASSLVRGNEQFF
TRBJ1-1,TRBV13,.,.,TGTGCCAGCAGCTTAGGCCGAGCCGTGAACACTGAAGCTTTCTTT,CASSLGRAVNTEAFF
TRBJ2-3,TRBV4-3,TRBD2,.,TGCGCCAGCAGCCAAGTAGATGGCGGGGGGAGGGATACGCAGTATTTT,CASSQVDGGGRDTQYF
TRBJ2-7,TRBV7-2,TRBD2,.,TGTGCCAGCAGCCCCAGTAGCGGGAGGGCCCACGAGCAGTACTTC,CASSPSSGRAHEQYF
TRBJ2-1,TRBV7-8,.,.,TGTGCCAGCAGCTTAGTAGGCGGAGGGGAGGATGAGCAGTTCTTC,CASSLVGGGEDEQFF
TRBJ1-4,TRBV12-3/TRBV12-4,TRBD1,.,TGTGCCAGCAGTCCAGGACAGGATGAAAAACTGTTTTTT,CASSPGQDEKLFF
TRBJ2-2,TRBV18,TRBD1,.,TGTGCCAGCTCACCAGACAGGGGGGCCGGGGAGCTGTTTTTT,CASSPDRGAGELFF
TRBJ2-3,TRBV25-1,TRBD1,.,TGTGCCAGCAGTCCCTGGACAGGGGAGACAGATACGCAGTATTTT,CASSPWTGETDTQYF
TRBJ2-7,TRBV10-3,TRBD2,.,TGTGCCATCAATCGAGAGGGGAGGGTCGAGCAGTACTTC,CAINREGRVEQYF
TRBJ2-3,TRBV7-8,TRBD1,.,TGTGCCAGCAGCCCCCGACAGGGGGTGGGCACAGATACGCAGTATTTT,CASSPRQGVGTDTQYF
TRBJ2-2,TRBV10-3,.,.,TGTGCCATCAGCCTCACGCGCCTAGCGACAAACACCGGGGAGCTGTTTTTT,CAISLTRLATNTGELFF
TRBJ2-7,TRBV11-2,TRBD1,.,TGTGCCAGCAGCTCCCCCGGGACAGGGATGAACGAGCAGTACTTC,CASSSPGTGMNEQYF
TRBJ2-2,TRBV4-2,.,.,TGTGCCAGCAGCCAAGGTGGACGGGTCGACACCGGGGAGCTGTTTTTT,CASSQGGRVDTGELFF
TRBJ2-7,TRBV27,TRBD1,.,TGTGCCAGCAGTTTAACAGGGGCCTACGAGCAGTACTTC,CASSLTGAYEQYF
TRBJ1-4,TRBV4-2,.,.,TGTGCCAGCAGCTCCCAAACAGGGTCTCCTGGGGAAAAACTGTTTTTT,CASSSQTGSPGEKLFF
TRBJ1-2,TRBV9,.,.,TGTGCCAGCAGCACGGGTCCTGGGTATGGCTACACCTTC,CASSTGPGYGYTF
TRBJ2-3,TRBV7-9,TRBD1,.,TGTGCCAGCAGCGAACGACAGGGATTGGGCGCAGATACGCAGTATTTT,CASSERQGLGADTQYF
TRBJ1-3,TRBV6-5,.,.,TGTGCCAGCGCCTTTCTAAGGGTACGGGACACCATATATTTT,CASAFLRVRDTIYF
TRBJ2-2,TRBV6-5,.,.,TGTGCCAGCAGTTACGGAAGCGGGACCGGGGAGCTGTTTTTT,CASSYGSGTGELFF
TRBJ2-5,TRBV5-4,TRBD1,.,TGTGCCAGCAGCGTCAACATCGGGACAGGTCAAGAGACCCAGTACTTC,CASSVNIGTGQETQYF